This T cell receptor beta chain was sequenced in a study of T cell responses to AZD1222 COVID-19 vaccine. With regard to this clone: The antigen is undetermined.

The table came from immunoSEQ multiplex PCR; TCRdb's copy has only in-frame clones and leaves some out. The table includes some 150,000 clones, about 91% detected once. Points from the study as a whole: Following two doses of AZD1222, Spike-specific TCR breadth and depth rose. Repertoire sampling happened only post peak T cell response. Spike was spanned by vaccine-associated CD4 TCRs, which were dominant at 160-218 and 743-854. Donors in the cohort were predominantly white British and more often female, and clonal diversity was possibly underestimated.

Trimming removed 0 bases from V and 2 bases from J, with 14 bases in between. In germline, CDR1 is SGDLS, CDR2 YYNGEE. The CDR3 runs 16 residues. This clonotype originated in an adult in good health. The sequencing used peripheral blood, collected on day 0 of AZD1222 vaccination. The rearrangement uses TRBV9 and TRBJ1-1; D remains unclear. This chain's CDR3 is CASSVDRDVYNTEAFF. DNA for the CDR3: TGTGCCAGCAGCGTAGACCGAGACGTGTACAACACTGAAGCTTTCTTT.